Following are 29 T cell receptor beta chains from one sample sequenced in a study of T and B cells in COVID-19 patients. Blood genomic DNA input for TRB amplification was roughly 220-500 ng. TRB rearrangements were amplified by multiplex PCR with BIOMED2 TRB-A/B primers. Using its own MiXCR run on the multiplex PCR reads, TCRdb lists one record per CDR3 protein. In the table there are roughly 27,000 distinct CDR3 sequences, approximately 32% of which are singletons. The sample comprised blood. The source of these receptors is a human donor who had recovered from COVID-19.

This clonotype came up many times. The chain employs TRBV5-5 and TRBJ2-1; tentative D call: TRBD1 (6 bases). This CDR3 comprises 14 residues. With 0 bases removed from V and 8 bases from J, the gap between germline ends came to 12 bases. Germline V gene lookup returns CDR1 SGHKS and CDR2 YYEKEE (reference sequence). The CDR3 sequence is CASSLGLQGYEQFF. The CDR3 region has the DNA TGTGCCAGCAGCTTGGGGCTACAGGGCTATGAGCAGTTCTTC.

The chain couples TRBV5-6 to TRBJ1-2, with D unclear. V gave up 0 bases and J gave up 4 bases, with 10 bases separating them. The CDR3 extends over 14 amino acids. CDR1 and CDR2 from the germline V gene are SGHDT and YYEEEE. DNA for the CDR3: TGTGCCAGCAGCTTGGTCCGGTCCACCTATGGCTACACCTTC. Amino acids: CASSLVRSTYGYTF. The full variable domain, its missing parts supplied by reference TRBV5-6 and TRBJ1-2, is DAGVTQSPTHLIKTRGQQVTLRCSPKSGHDTVSWYQQALGQGPQFIFQYYEEEERQRGNFPDRFSGHQFPNYSSELNVNALLLGDSALYLCASSLVRSTYGYTFGSGTRLTVV.

The genes are TRBV7-2 and TRBJ1-1, with TRBD1 as a possible D gene (6 bases). CDR3 length equals 16 residues. V lost 2 bases and J 1 base, leaving 14 bases between the germline ends. Germline CDR1 and CDR2: SGHTA and FQGNSA. CDR3 loop: CASSLNGGRPNTEAFF. The CDR3 region has the DNA TGTGCCAGCAGCTTAAACGGGGGCAGGCCGAACACTGAAGCTTTCTTT.

CDR3 sequence reads: CATSVGNQPQHF. The CDR3 region has the DNA TGTGCCACCAGTGTCGGTAATCAGCCCCAGCATTTT. The chain carries TRBV24-1 and TRBJ1-5; D is unclear. CDR3 length: 12 amino acids. V lost 5 bases and J 4 bases, leaving 5 bases between the germline ends. CDR1 and CDR2 (germline): KGHDR, SFDVKD.

By proportion, this clonotype is medium-sized. The chain uses TRBV19 and TRBJ2-7, with 8 bases lining up with TRBD1. Germline lookup yields CDR1 LNHDA and CDR2 SQIVND (reference sequence). CDR3 length: 14 amino acids. V trimming: 5 bases; J trimming: 5 bases; junction bases outside the gene matches: 8. For the CDR3, the DNA is TGTGCCAGTAGTGTGGGACAGGTATCGCACGAGCAGTACTTC. It translates to CASSVGQVSHEQYF.

The table lists this clonotype with a few counts. The chain combines TRBV6-2 or TRBV6-3 with TRBJ2-1; 9 bases are shared with TRBD1. There are 15 residues in the CDR3. CDR1 MNHEY and CDR2 SVGEGT come from the germline V gene. V dropped 10 bases and J dropped 6; count of bases not matched to a gene: 13. The DNA for the CDR3 is TGTGCCATATCCGAGGGACAGGGAAGGTTCAATGAGCAGTTCTTC. It yields the protein CAISEGQGRFNEQFF.

This chain uses TRBV15 with TRBJ2-3, with TRBD2 matching 11 bases. The CDR3 loop spans 16 amino acids. CDR1 and CDR2 (germline): LNHNV, YYDKDF (reference sequence). V trimming: 9 bases; J trimming: 2 bases; junction bases outside the gene matches: 10. The CDR3: CATSPGTSGLTDTQYF. CDR3 sequence (DNA): TGTGCCACGTCTCCCGGGACTAGCGGTCTCACAGATACGCAGTATTTT.

In this sample, this clonotype turned up a few times. The chain is built from TRBV5-5 and TRBJ1-1, with a weak D call TRBD1 (5 bases). CDR1 SGHKS and CDR2 YYEKEE come from the germline V gene (reference sequence). The germline V and J ends were trimmed by 4 bases and 1 base, with 8 bases remaining between them. CDR3 length equals 13 residues. CDR3 protein: CASSVDTNTEAFF. The DNA of the CDR3 is TGTGCCAGCAGCGTGGACACGAACACTGAAGCTTTCTTT.

The chain carries TRBV18 and TRBJ1-1; tentatively, D is TRBD1 (5 bases). The CDR3 extends over 16 amino acids. In germline, CDR1 is KGHSH, CDR2 LQKENI. V lost 3 bases and J lost 1, with 15 bases in between. Here the CDR3 DNA reads TGTGCCAGCTCACCGTTTATAGGGGCCACGAACACTGAAGCTTTCTTT. Encoded protein: CASSPFIGATNTEAFF.

The CDR3 loop is CASSFEGLTGELFF. CDR3 sequence (DNA): TGTGCCAGCAGCTTCGAGGGCCTGACCGGGGAGCTGTTTTTT. The genes are TRBV11-2 and TRBJ2-2, with TRBD2 as a possible D gene (5 bases). V dropped 3 bases and J dropped 5 bases, with 10 bases sitting between them. Per the germline V gene, CDR1 is SGHAT and CDR2 is FQNNGV. CDR3 length: 14 amino acids.

Concerning this clonotype: A junction end diverges from the germline sequence, so it may reflect a read error. The V and J genes are TRBV13 and TRBJ2-7; the match to TRBD2 covers 8 bases. Germline CDR1 is PRHDT and CDR2 is FYEKMQ (reference sequence). The CDR3 runs 15 residues. The CDR3 nucleotides are TGCGCCAGCAGCCTACCTAGGACTAGCTGGGACGAGCAGTACTTC. Protein: CASSLPRTSWDEQYF. Looking up the rest from reference TRBV13 and TRBJ2-7 gives the full variable domain: AAGVIQSPRHLIKEKRETATLKCYPIPRHDTVYWYQQGPGQDPQFLISFYEKMQSDKGSIPDRFSAQQFSDYHSELNMSSLELGDSALYFCASSLPRTSWDEQYFGPGTRLTVT.

There are a few counts of this clonotype. V usage is TRBV18 and J usage is TRBJ2-5, with 8 nucleotides matching TRBD1. V trimming: 1 base; J trimming: 5 bases; junction bases outside the gene matches: 9. This CDR3 comprises 16 residues. Germline V gene sequence: CDR1 KGHSH, CDR2 LQKENI. This CDR3 reads CASSPRLSGDRETQYF. The CDR3 bases are TGTGCCAGCTCACCACGCCTGAGTGGGGACAGGGAGACCCAGTACTTC.

The gene calls are TRBV5-1 and TRBJ1-4, with TRBD1 matching 8 bases. V was clipped by 4 bases and J by 0 bases; unmatched bases: 8. CDR1 is SGHRS, CDR2 YFSETQ, per germline. The CDR3 sequence is 17 residues long. This chain's CDR3 is CASSRTGIVTTNEKLFF. The CDR3 DNA sequence: TGCGCCAGCAGCCGGACAGGGATCGTCACAACTAATGAAAAACTGTTTTTT.

V usage is TRBV12-3 or TRBV12-4 and J usage is TRBJ1-3; D might be TRBD1 (5 bases). This CDR3 region has 13 residues. Trimming took off 6 bases at V and 8 bases at J, with 14 bases between the two ends. As DNA, the CDR3 is TGTGCCAGCAGAATGGGACCGGGGGACACCATATATTTT. It encodes CASRMGPGDTIYF.

The CDR3 nucleotides are TGTGCCAGTAGTACCGGGACGAAGCGCGGCTACACCTTC. Residues: CASSTGTKRGYTF. The J gene is TRBJ1-2, the V gene TRBV19; TRBD1 is a possible D gene (5 bases). Trimming left V 4 bases short and J 8 bases short, with 14 bases between. This CDR3 is built from 13 residues. The germline V gene encodes CDR1 LNHDA and CDR2 SQIVND (reference sequence).

This clonotype rates as medium-sized (0.01 to 0.1%). The V call is TRBV29-1, the J call TRBJ2-5; D is unresolved. Germline loops: CDR1 SQVTM, CDR2 ANQGSEA. This CDR3 is 13 amino acids long. The germline V and J ends were trimmed by 6 bases and 5 bases, with 16 bases remaining between them. Here the CDR3 DNA reads TGCAGCGTCGCTTATGGTATTACGGAGACCCAGTACTTC. It yields the protein CSVAYGITETQYF.

This chain joins TRBV5-6 and TRBJ1-1; 9 bases agree with TRBD1. The germline CDR1 and CDR2 sequences are SGHDT and YYEEEE. Losses at the gene ends were 4 bases for V and 5 bases for J; bases not matched to a gene: 3. The CDR3 covers 13 residues. CDR3 amino acids: CASSLGTGTEAFF. The CDR3 DNA is TGTGCCAGCAGCCTCGGGACAGGGACTGAAGCTTTCTTT. The whole variable domain, remainder taken from reference TRBV5-6 and TRBJ1-1, is DAGVTQSPTHLIKTRGQQVTLRCSPKSGHDTVSWYQQALGQGPQFIFQYYEEEERQRGNFPDRFSGHQFPNYSSELNVNALLLGDSALYLCASSLGTGTEAFFGQGTRLTVV.

This rearrangement joins TRBV4-3 to TRBJ1-1; D gene ambiguous. The CDR3 extends over 15 amino acids. The germline V and J ends were trimmed by 1 base and 1 base, with 10 bases remaining between them. The germline CDR1 and CDR2 sequences are LGHNA and YSLEER. The CDR3 region is CASSQGKKTNTEAFF. DNA for the CDR3: TGCGCCAGCAGCCAAGGGAAGAAGACGAACACTGAAGCTTTCTTT.

This clonotype has a count of ten or more. The chain has TRBV27 and TRBJ2-5; D ambiguous. Trimming took off 4 bases at V and 1 base at J, with 7 bases between the two ends. This CDR3 spans 13 amino acids. CDR1 and CDR2 (germline): MNHEY, SMNVEV (reference sequence). The CDR3 nucleotides are TGTGCCAGCAGTTCAAGGGTCCAAGAGACCCAGTACTTC. It translates to CASSSRVQETQYF.

This clonotype is judged medium-sized (0.01 to 0.1%). The V call is TRBV15, the J call TRBJ2-7; a possible D gene is TRBD2 (6 bases). Trimming cost V 6 bases and J 4 bases, with 19 bases left between them. Germline values: CDR1 LNHNV, CDR2 YYDKDF (reference sequence). The CDR3 contains 15 residues. The CDR3 DNA is TGTGCCACCAGGCTCGAGGCAAACGCGGGGTACGAGCAGTACTTC. It specifies CATRLEANAGYEQYF.

The chain has TRBV6-5 and TRBJ1-4, with 7 bases lining up with TRBD1. Germline CDR1 and CDR2: MNHEY and SVGAGI. V lost 6 bases and J lost 10; bases outside the gene matches: 11. The CDR3 extends over 14 amino acids. As DNA, the CDR3 is TGTGCCAGCAGACAGACAGGGTCGTTGGGAAAACTGTTTTTT. Its translation: CASRQTGSLGKLFF.

The gene calls are TRBV12-3 or TRBV12-4 and TRBJ1-1, with unresolved D. V lost 3 bases to trimming and J lost 5 bases, with 10 bases between them. The CDR3 consists of 13 residues. CDR3 protein: CASSFGSGTEAFF. The CDR3 bases are TGTGCCAGCAGTTTCGGGAGCGGGACTGAAGCTTTCTTT.

J is TRBJ2-1 and V is TRBV6-5, with TRBD1 identical over 9 bases. CDR3 length: 18 amino acids. Germline V gene sequence: CDR1 MNHEY, CDR2 SVGAGI. Germline trimming cut 2 bases from V and 5 bases from J; bases unmatched to any gene: 13. The DNA of the CDR3 is TGTGCCAGCAGTTACCATCGGGGACAGGGTAGAACCAACAATGAGCAGTTCTTC. Protein product: CASSYHRGQGRTNNEQFF.

At least ten counts were recorded for this clonotype. V usage is TRBV27 and J usage is TRBJ2-3, with 8 bases aligning to TRBD2. J gave up 5 bases and V 5 bases, and 6 bases lay outside the gene matches. This CDR3 is built from 14 residues. From germline, CDR1 is MNHEY and CDR2 SMNVEV (reference sequence). In nucleotides, the CDR3 is TGTGCCAGCAGTATCGGACTAGCAAAAGATACGCAGTATTTT. Protein: CASSIGLAKDTQYF.

The rearrangement joins TRBV6-5 to TRBJ2-2; D perhaps matches TRBD2 (5 bases). Germline CDR1 and CDR2: MNHEY and SVGAGI. Trimming shortened V by 6 bases and J by 1 base, and 15 bases separated the two germline ends. The CDR3 runs 16 residues. The CDR3 bases are TGTGCCAGCAGCTTAGGGCGGGTGTTGAACACCGGGGAGCTGTTTTTT. It yields the protein CASSLGRVLNTGELFF.

The chain combines TRBV6-2 or TRBV6-3 with TRBJ2-5; the match to TRBD2 covers 11 bases. V was clipped by 0 bases and J by 5 bases; unmatched bases: 14. The CDR3 runs 19 residues. CDR1 and CDR2 from the germline V gene are MNHEY and SVGEGT. The CDR3 nucleotides read TGTGCCAGCAGTTACTCGAGGGCTAGCGGGAGGTCCCTCGAGGAGACCCAGTACTTC. Amino acid sequence: CASSYSRASGRSLEETQYF.

This clonotype was recorded many times. The J gene is TRBJ2-1, the V gene TRBV29-1; D perhaps matches TRBD2 (6 bases). Germline V gene lookup returns CDR1 SQVTM and CDR2 ANQGSEA. The CDR3 length is 11 residues. This chain's CDR3 is CAAGFYNEQFF. The CDR3 DNA is TGCGCTGCGGGATTCTACAATGAGCAGTTCTTC.

This clonotype has ten or more counts. The chain joins TRBV30 to TRBJ2-2; D call uncertain. Germline values: CDR1 GTSNPN, CDR2 SVGIG (reference sequence). V lost 5 bases to trimming and J lost 3 bases, with 4 bases between them. This CDR3 comprises 11 residues. The CDR3: CAWQYTGELFF. In DNA form, the CDR3 reads TGTGCCTGGCAATACACCGGGGAGCTGTTTTTT. The whole variable domain, filled in from reference TRBV30 and TRBJ2-2, reads SQTIHQWPATLVQPVGSPLSLECTVEGTSNPNLYWYRQAAGRGLQLLFYSVGIGQISSEVPQNLSASRPQDRQFILSSKKLLLSDSGFYLCAWQYTGELFFGEGSRLTVL.

The rearrangement joins TRBV18 to TRBJ2-3; 7 nucleotides align to TRBD2. CDR1 is KGHSH, CDR2 LQKENI, per germline. V was clipped by 3 bases and J by 4 bases; unmatched bases: 10. The CDR3 is 16 amino acids. In DNA, the CDR3 is TGTGCCAGCTCACCCAGAGGGAGGGCCGCGTCAGATACGCAGTATTTT. It codes for CASSPRGRAASDTQYF.